These 17 T cell receptor beta chains were all obtained from the same sample, sequenced in a study of blood T cell repertoires in COVID-19. TCRdb's table, derived via immunoSEQ multiplex PCR, lists solely in-frame clones and lacks some. The top ten hold 20% to 30% of the sample, which has fewer than 200,000 clones, less than 90% seen once. Sequenced: peripheral blood. The origin of the receptors is a man in his 60s with acute or convalescent COVID-19.

The chain combines TRBV3-1 (or the pseudogene TRBV3-2) with TRBJ1-2; TRBD1 matches at 7 bases. The CDR3 has 16 amino acids. J was trimmed by 8 bases and V by 0 bases; bases with no gene match: 12. CDR1 is LGHDT, CDR2 YNNKEL, per germline (reference sequence). The CDR3 DNA reads TGTGCCAGCAGCCAAGACGCCGGGACAGCGATCCCGGGCTACACCTTC. As protein: CASSQDAGTAIPGYTF.

The gene calls are TRBV24-1 and TRBJ1-2, with 10 bases matching TRBD1. This CDR3 has 14 residues. Germline V gene data show CDR1 as KGHDR and CDR2 as SFDVKD. After removal of 2 bases from V and 4 bases from J, the junction contained 0 bases not matched to a gene. CDR3 in amino acids: CATSDWDRGYGYTF. DNA for the CDR3: TGTGCCACCAGTGATTGGGACAGGGGCTATGGCTACACCTTC.

The chain uses TRBV6-6 and TRBJ1-1, with 8 positions matching TRBD1. V lost 5 bases to trimming and J lost 3 bases; unmatched junction nucleotides: 5. This CDR3 is 14 amino acids long. Germline V CDR1 and CDR2: MNHNY, SVGAGI (reference sequence). CDR3 nucleotides: TGTGCCAGCAGTACTCAGGGGGCCCACACTGAAGCTTTCTTT. It encodes CASSTQGAHTEAFF.

J is TRBJ2-1 and V is TRBV5-5; D is possibly TRBD2 (6 bases). Looked up from germline, CDR1 is SGHKS and CDR2 is YYEKEE (reference sequence). This CDR3 is 16 amino acids long. Trimming stripped 0 bases from V and 0 bases from J, with 10 bases between. The CDR3 is CASSLAFGSSYNEQFF. The CDR3, as DNA: TGTGCCAGCAGCTTGGCCTTCGGGAGCTCCTACAATGAGCAGTTCTTC.

This rearrangement joins TRBV5-1 to TRBJ1-4, with D unclear. This CDR3 has 13 residues. Germline values: CDR1 SGHRS, CDR2 YFSETQ. Trimming left V 3 bases short and J 5 bases short, with 8 bases between. The CDR3, as DNA: TGCGCCAGCAGCTCCGACGGGAATGAAAAACTGTTTTTT. Protein: CASSSDGNEKLFF.

This chain links TRBV9 with TRBJ1-1; D remains unclear. With 0 bases removed from V and 5 bases from J, the gap between germline ends came to 11 bases. Germline-derived CDR1 and CDR2 are SGDLS and YYNGEE. CDR3 size: 14 residues. Here the CDR3 reads CASSVVAFMTEAFF. The CDR3, as DNA: TGTGCCAGCAGCGTAGTAGCATTTATGACTGAAGCTTTCTTT.

V and J are TRBV9 and TRBJ1-1; the D is unclear. CDR3 size: 13 residues. The V end lost 2 bases, the J end lost 3 bases, and 8 bases lay between the germline ends. Per germline, CDR1 SGDLS and CDR2 YYNGEE. The CDR3 DNA follows: TGTGCCAGCAGCGTTACGCAGGACACTGAAGCTTTCTTT. This encodes CASSVTQDTEAFF.

In DNA form, the CDR3 reads TGTGCCAGCAGCTTCCAGCGAGAGACCCAGTACTTC. Translation: CASSFQRETQYF. The chain is built from TRBV11-1 and TRBJ2-5; unclear D gene. V was cut by 3 bases and J by 4 bases, with 6 bases left in between. Germline V lookup: CDR1 SGHAT, CDR2 FQDESV (reference sequence). CDR3 length equals 12 residues.

CDR3 region: CASQDRDWGSDTQYF. The CDR3 DNA sequence: TGTGCCAGCCAGGACAGGGATTGGGGATCAGATACGCAGTATTTT. The genes are TRBV6-5 and TRBJ2-3; TRBD1 matches 8 bases. J gave up 4 bases and V 8 bases, and 11 bases lay outside the gene matches. Germline CDR1 reads MNHEY; CDR2 reads SVGAGI. The CDR3 length is 15 residues.

The chain couples TRBV6-5 to TRBJ1-2, with D unresolved. Germline CDR1 is MNHEY and CDR2 is SVGAGI. The CDR3 contains 11 residues. V dropped 4 bases and J dropped 4 bases, with 4 bases sitting between them. The CDR3 loop reads CASSSVYGYTF. The CDR3 DNA reads TGTGCCAGCAGTTCCGTCTATGGCTACACCTTC.

This chain joins TRBV2 and TRBJ1-2; maybe TRBD1 (6 bases). The CDR3 is 13 residues long. The V and J ends lost 6 bases and 8 bases respectively, with 16 bases between them. Looked up from germline, CDR1 is SNHLY and CDR2 is FYNNEI. CDR3 bases: TGTGCCAGCAGCCCCACAGGGCCCTCCGGCTACACCTTC. It is translated as CASSPTGPSGYTF.

This clone was picked up a small number of times. The rearrangement joins TRBV4-1 to TRBJ1-2, with 10 bases fitting TRBD1. The CDR3 has 15 residues. J gave up 2 bases and V 3 bases, and 3 bases lay outside the gene matches. The germline CDR1 and CDR2 sequences are MGHRA and YSYEKL. The CDR3 nucleotides read TGCGCCAGCAGCCACACGACAGGGGGCAACTATGGCTACACCTTC. It encodes CASSHTTGGNYGYTF.

The J gene is TRBJ2-3, the V gene TRBV4-2; 10 bases map to TRBD2. Trimming at V came to 2 bases and at J to 6 bases, leaving 8 bases not matched to a gene. CDR1 and CDR2 (germline): LGHNA, YNFKEQ. CDR3 size: 16 residues. This CDR3 is CASSQFLAGESDTQYF. The CDR3 region has the DNA TGTGCCAGCAGCCAATTCCTAGCGGGAGAATCCGATACGCAGTATTTT.

This chain links TRBV30 with TRBJ1-1; 7 bases fit TRBD1. The CDR3 covers 12 residues. Unmatched junction bases numbered 0, after V lost 5 bases and J lost 0 bases. Germline CDR1 GTSNPN, CDR2 SVGIG (reference sequence). The CDR3, as DNA: TGTGCCTGGGGGACAGTGAACACTGAAGCTTTCTTT. This sequence encodes CAWGTVNTEAFF.

The chain recombines TRBV27 with TRBJ1-6, with D possibly matching TRBD1 (5 bases). CDR1 MNHEY and CDR2 SMNVEV come from the germline V gene (reference sequence). This CDR3 region has 14 residues. Between the trimmed V and J ends, which lost 2 bases and 10 bases, there was a span of 12 bases. CDR3 coding DNA: TGTGCCAGCAGTTTAGATCAGGGAAGCTCACCCCTCCACTTT. Translated: CASSLDQGSSPLHF.

The rearrangement joins TRBV18 to TRBJ1-2; tentative D call: TRBD1 (5 bases). Between the trimmed V and J ends, which lost 7 bases and 6 bases, there was a span of 18 bases. The CDR3 has 14 residues. The germline gives CDR1 KGHSH, CDR2 LQKENI. The CDR3 loop reads CASLKGRLGDGYTF. CDR3 nucleotide sequence: TGTGCCAGCTTAAAGGGGCGGCTAGGGGATGGCTACACCTTC.

The rearrangement joins TRBV4-3 to TRBJ1-5, with D perhaps TRBD1 (6 bases). Trimming stripped 0 bases from V and 14 bases from J, with 17 bases between. Germline lookup yields CDR1 LGHNA and CDR2 YSLEER. The CDR3 has 14 amino acids. The CDR3 loop reads CASSQDIGGRGKHF. The DNA for the CDR3 is TGCGCCAGCAGCCAAGATATAGGGGGACGGGGTAAGCATTTT.